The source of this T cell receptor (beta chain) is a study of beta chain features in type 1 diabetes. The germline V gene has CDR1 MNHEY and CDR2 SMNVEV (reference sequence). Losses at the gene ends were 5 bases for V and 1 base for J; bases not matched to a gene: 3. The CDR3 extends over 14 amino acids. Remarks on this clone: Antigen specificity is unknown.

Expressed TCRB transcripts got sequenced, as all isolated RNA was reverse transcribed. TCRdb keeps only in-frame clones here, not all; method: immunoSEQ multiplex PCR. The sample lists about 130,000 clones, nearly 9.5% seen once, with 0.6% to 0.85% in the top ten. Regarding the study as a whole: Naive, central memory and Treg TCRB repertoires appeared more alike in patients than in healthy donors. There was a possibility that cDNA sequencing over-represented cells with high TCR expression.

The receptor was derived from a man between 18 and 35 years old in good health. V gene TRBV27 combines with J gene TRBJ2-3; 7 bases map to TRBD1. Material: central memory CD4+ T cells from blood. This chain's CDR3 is CASSIGTGTDTQYF. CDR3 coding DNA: TGTGCCAGCAGTATCGGGACAGGCACAGATACGCAGTATTTT.